This TCR beta chain was documented in a study of blood T cell repertoires in COVID-19. Study-level information: Sources were T cells, B-cell-depleted T cells, or PBMCs; the material itself was cDNA or gDNA.

The CDR3 length is 16 residues. Germline CDR1 is KGHSH and CDR2 is LQKENI. Trimming cost V 3 bases and J 8 bases; bases outside gene matches: 10. Authors' processing steps: Estimates of nucleated cell counts were drawn from the amplification of reference gene primers. Clones were sequenced by immunoSEQ multiplex PCR, and TCRdb holds only the in-frame ones, with some missing. V, J and clone size reflect that table, while D and trimming were determined from the DNA. The sample carries under 170,000 clones, about 80% recorded once. The sequenced sample consisted of peripheral blood. The V and J genes are TRBV18 and TRBJ2-1; 10 positions agree with TRBD1. This TCR derives from a man aged 65-85 years with acute or convalescent COVID-19. The CDR3 reads CASSPNFGQGGDEQFF. CDR3 sequence (DNA): TGTGCCAGCTCACCTAACTTTGGACAGGGGGGCGATGAGCAGTTCTTC.